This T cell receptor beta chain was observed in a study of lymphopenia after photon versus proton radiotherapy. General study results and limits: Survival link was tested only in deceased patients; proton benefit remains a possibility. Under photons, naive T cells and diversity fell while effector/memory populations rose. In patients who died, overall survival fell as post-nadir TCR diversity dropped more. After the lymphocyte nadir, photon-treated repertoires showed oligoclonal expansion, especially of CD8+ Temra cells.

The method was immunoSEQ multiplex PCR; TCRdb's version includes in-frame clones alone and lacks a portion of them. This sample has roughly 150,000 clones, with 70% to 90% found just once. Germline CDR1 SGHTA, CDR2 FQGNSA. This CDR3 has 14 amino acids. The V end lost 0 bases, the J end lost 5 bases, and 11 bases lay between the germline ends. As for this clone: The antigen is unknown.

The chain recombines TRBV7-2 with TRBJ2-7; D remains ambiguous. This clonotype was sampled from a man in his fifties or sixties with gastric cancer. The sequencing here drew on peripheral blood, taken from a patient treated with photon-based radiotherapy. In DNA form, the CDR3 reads TGTGCCAGCAGCTTAGCCTCTATTGCGGACGAGCAGTACTTC. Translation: CASSLASIADEQYF.